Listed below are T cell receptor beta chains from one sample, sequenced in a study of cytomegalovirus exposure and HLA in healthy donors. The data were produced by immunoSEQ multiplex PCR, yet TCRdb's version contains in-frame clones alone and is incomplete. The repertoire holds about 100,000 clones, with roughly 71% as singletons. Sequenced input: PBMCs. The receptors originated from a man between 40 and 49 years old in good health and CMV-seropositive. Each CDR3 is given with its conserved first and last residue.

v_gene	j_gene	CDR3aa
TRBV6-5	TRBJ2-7	CASTKRTGAYEQYF
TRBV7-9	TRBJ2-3	CASSFGTSGRTDTQYF
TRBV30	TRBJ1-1	CAWSRGQGGFF
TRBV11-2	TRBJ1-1	CASSLDDRMNTEAFF
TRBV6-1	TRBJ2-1	CASSLAGEQFF
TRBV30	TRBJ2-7	CASKDRDLSYEQYF
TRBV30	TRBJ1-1	CAWTGQGEAFF
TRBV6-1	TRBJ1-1	CASSELIYRALNTEAFF
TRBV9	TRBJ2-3	CASSVDSSSTDTQYF
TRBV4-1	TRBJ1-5	CASSQFTGNQPQHF
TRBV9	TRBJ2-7	CASSVGTNYEQYF